A single sample gave rise to the 8 T cell receptor beta chains below, sequenced in a study of control samples from healthy donors and cancer patients. Profiled with immunoSEQ multiplex PCR; TCRdb holds only in-frame clones, not every one. Among some 120,000 clones listed, around 90% were seen once. The material sequenced was blood. Receptors were obtained from a man between 18 and 29 years old in good health.

The genes are TRBV6-5 and TRBJ1-5, with 7 bases that match TRBD1. CDR3 length: 15 residues. Trimming at V came to 6 bases and at J to 1 base, leaving 6 bases not matched to a gene. Germline V gene sequence: CDR1 MNHEY, CDR2 SVGAGI. The CDR3 here is CASSRRDSSNQPQHF. CDR3 sequence (DNA): TGTGCCAGCAGCCGCCGGGACAGCAGCAATCAGCCCCAGCATTTT.

V is TRBV3-1 (or the pseudogene TRBV3-2) and J is TRBJ1-5; D uncertain. This CDR3 is built from 12 residues. Trimming shortened V by 4 bases and J by 3 bases, and 4 bases separated the two germline ends. Germline lookup yields CDR1 LGHDT and CDR2 YNNKEL (reference sequence). The CDR3 nucleotides are TGTGCCAGCAGCCTCGACAATCAGCCCCAGCATTTT. Protein sequence: CASSLDNQPQHF.

This clone has a handful of counts. V is TRBV11-2 and J is TRBJ1-5, with D possibly TRBD1 on 5 matching bases. Germline lookup yields CDR1 SGHAT and CDR2 FQNNGV. V dropped 3 bases and J dropped 5 bases, with 11 bases sitting between them. There are 14 residues in the CDR3. Written as DNA, the CDR3 is TGTGCCAGCAGCTTTACGGGGGTGGATCAGCCCCAGCATTTT. Amino acids: CASSFTGVDQPQHF.

The chain uses TRBV13 and TRBJ1-6, with unresolved D. The CDR3 sequence is 12 residues long. V was pared by 2 bases and J by 10 bases, with 6 bases between. Germline V gene data show CDR1 as PRHDT and CDR2 as FYEKMQ (reference sequence). Here the CDR3 reads CASSLNSSPLHF. The CDR3 coding sequence is TGTGCCAGCAGCTTAAACAGCTCACCCCTCCACTTT.

The chain uses TRBV10-2 and TRBJ2-2, with D perhaps matching TRBD1 (7 bases). CDR3 length: 13 residues. The V end lost 3 bases, the J end lost 6 bases, and 8 bases lay between the germline ends. Germline assignment: CDR1 WSHSY and CDR2 SAAADI. The CDR3 loop reads CASSDRGAGELFF. CDR3 bases: TGCGCCAGCAGTGACAGGGGGGCCGGGGAGCTGTTTTTT.

The chain joins TRBV23-1 to TRBJ2-5, with D maybe TRBD2 (7 bases). TRBV23-1 carries the ORF label, with uncertain function. The CDR3 loop spans 16 amino acids. The V gene lost 0 bases and the J gene lost 1 base, with 12 bases spanning the gap. CDR3 coding DNA: TGCGCCAGCAGTCAATCCTCGGGGGGCGGCCAAGAGACCCAGTACTTC. Amino acids: CASSQSSGGGQETQYF.

The J gene is TRBJ2-3, the V gene TRBV29-1; 12 positions agree with TRBD1. Germline V lookup: CDR1 SQVTM, CDR2 ANQGSEA. This CDR3 is built from 19 residues. The V gene end was trimmed by 2 bases and the J gene end by 4 bases; junction bases not matched to a gene: 16. The CDR3 loop is CSVESLGKTGQGASDTQYF. The CDR3, as DNA: TGCAGCGTTGAAAGTCTGGGCAAGACGGGACAGGGGGCGTCAGATACGCAGTATTTT.

This clone appeared a single time. V is TRBV6-5 and J is TRBJ2-3, with D possibly TRBD1 on 7 matching bases. Germline V gene lookup returns CDR1 MNHEY and CDR2 SVGAGI. The CDR3 totals 14 residues. V shed 6 bases and J shed 6 bases, with 16 bases lying between them. This CDR3 reads CASSDTGAGDTQYF. The CDR3, as DNA: TGTGCCAGCAGCGACACAGGGGCGGGGGATACGCAGTATTTT.